This note documents a single T cell receptor (beta chain) sequence. The antigen is unknown. This record belongs to a study of T cell responses to AZD1222 COVID-19 vaccine. Overall study: Recipients boosted at about 4 weeks or about 12 weeks are pooled.

Profiling relied on immunoSEQ multiplex PCR, and the TCRdb table lists in-frame clones only, not all of them. The sample holds about 85,000 clones, more than 75% seen once. Notes on the study in general: Just a handful of people given AZD1222 tested seropositive at baseline. There were mostly white British donors and more females than males, and clonal diversity was possibly underestimated.

The TCR was taken from an adult in good health. This material consisted of peripheral blood, taken on day 0 of AZD1222 vaccination.

In DNA, the CDR3 is TGTGCCAGCTCACCAATTCAAGAAAACACTGAAGCTTTCTTT. Translated: CASSPIQENTEAFF. The chain links TRBV18 to TRBJ1-1; D unclear. Trimming took 2 bases from V and 2 from J, leaving 9 bases between them. The CDR3 is 14 amino acids. CDR1 KGHSH and CDR2 LQKENI come from the germline V gene.